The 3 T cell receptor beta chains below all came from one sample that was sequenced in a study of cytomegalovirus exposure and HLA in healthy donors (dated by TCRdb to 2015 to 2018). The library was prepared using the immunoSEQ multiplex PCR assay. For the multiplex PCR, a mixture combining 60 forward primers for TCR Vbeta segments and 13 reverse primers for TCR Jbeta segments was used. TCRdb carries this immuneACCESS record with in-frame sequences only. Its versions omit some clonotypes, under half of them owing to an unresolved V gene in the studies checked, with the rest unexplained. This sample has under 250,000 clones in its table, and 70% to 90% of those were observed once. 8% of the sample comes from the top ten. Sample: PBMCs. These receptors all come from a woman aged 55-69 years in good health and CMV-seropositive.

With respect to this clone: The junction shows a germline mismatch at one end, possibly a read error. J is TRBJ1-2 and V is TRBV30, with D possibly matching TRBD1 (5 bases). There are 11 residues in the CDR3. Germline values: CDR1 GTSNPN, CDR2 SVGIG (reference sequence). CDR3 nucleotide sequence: TGTGCCTGGAGTGTGGGGGGTGGCTACGCCTTC. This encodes CAWSVGGGYAF.

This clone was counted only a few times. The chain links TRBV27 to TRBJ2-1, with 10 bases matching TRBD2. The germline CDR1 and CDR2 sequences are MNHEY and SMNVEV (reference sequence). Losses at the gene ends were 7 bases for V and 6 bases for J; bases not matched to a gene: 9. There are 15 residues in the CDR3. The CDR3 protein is CASIWALAGTNEQFF. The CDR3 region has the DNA TGTGCCAGCATATGGGCACTAGCGGGAACCAATGAGCAGTTCTTC.

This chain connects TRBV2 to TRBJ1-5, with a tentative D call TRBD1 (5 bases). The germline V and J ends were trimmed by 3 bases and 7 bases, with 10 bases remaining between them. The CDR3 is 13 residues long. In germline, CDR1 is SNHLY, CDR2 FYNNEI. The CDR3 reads CASSDQGNQPQHF. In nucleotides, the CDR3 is TGTGCCAGCAGTGATCAGGGAAACCAGCCCCAGCATTTT.